This TCR beta chain was profiled in a study of post-analysis software for immune sequencing data. Study-wide points: In patients, five or six TRBV segments were more frequent than in controls, with TRBV5-6, TRBV5-1 and TRBV20-1 among them.

The authors incorporated unique molecular identifiers into the TCR beta cDNA libraries. TCRdb ran MiXCR on the PCR reads and lists one entry per CDR3 protein. The repertoire holds about 540,000 distinct CDR3 sequences, with approximately 31% as singletons. Germline assignment: CDR1 MGHRA and CDR2 YSYEKL. The trim removed 4 bases at V and 6 bases at J, leaving 7 bases unmatched. This CDR3 comprises 15 residues. This clonotype was recorded once. Its antigen is as yet unknown. The J gene is TRBJ1-2, the V gene TRBV4-1, with TRBD1 matching over 11 bases. Material: blood. This clonotype was obtained from a girl younger than 18 with multiple sclerosis. In DNA, the CDR3 is TGCGCCAGCAGCCCAGGACAGGGGGCTTGGGATGGCTACACCTTC. Translation gives CASSPGQGAWDGYTF.